The TCR beta chain under discussion was sequenced for a study of T cells in Graves' hyperthyroidism and ophthalmopathy. RNA transcripts gave rise to amplified TCR beta CDR3 regions. HTBI primers drove first-round RT-PCR of the TCR CDR3. TCRdb called the multiplex PCR reads again in MiXCR, with one record for every CDR3 protein. The top ten hold about 16% of the sample, which has 500,000 or so distinct CDR3 sequences, about a sixth seen once. The CDR3 runs to 15 residues. The trim removed 5 bases at V and 10 bases at J, leaving 13 bases unmatched. Germline V lookup: CDR1 LGHNA, CDR2 YSLEER. The sequencing input was blood. The source of this sequence is a young woman with Graves' ophthalmopathy. The gene calls are TRBV4-3 and TRBJ1-4; 7 bases align to TRBD1. The CDR3 here is CASSARQTGVGKLFF. CDR3 bases: TGCGCCAGCAGCGCCAGGCAAACAGGGGTAGGAAAACTGTTTTTT.